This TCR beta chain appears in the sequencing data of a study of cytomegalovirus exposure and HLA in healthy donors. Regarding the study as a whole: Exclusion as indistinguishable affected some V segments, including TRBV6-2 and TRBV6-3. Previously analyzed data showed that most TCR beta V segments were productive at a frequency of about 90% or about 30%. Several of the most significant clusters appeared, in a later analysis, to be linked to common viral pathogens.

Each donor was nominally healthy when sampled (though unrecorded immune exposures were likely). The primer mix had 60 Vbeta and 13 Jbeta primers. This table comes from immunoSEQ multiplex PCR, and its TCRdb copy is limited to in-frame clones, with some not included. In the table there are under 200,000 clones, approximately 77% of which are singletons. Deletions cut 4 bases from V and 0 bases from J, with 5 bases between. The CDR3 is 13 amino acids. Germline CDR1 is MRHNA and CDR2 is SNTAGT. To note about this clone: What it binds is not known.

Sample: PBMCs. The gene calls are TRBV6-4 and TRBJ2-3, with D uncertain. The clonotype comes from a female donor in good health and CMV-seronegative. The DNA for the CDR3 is TGTGCCAGCAGTGGCGGAAGCACAGATACGCAGTATTTT. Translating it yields CASSGGSTDTQYF.